The next 3 T cell receptor beta chains were all read from a single sample in a study of CD4+ T cells in melanoma. Assay: immunoSEQ multiplex PCR; the TCRdb copy retains only in-frame clones and omits some. The sample shows approximately 14,000 clones, roughly 83% of them seen only once. Input material: cells from a culture (not recorded whether cultured in vitro). These receptors were obtained from a human donor with melanoma.

The rearrangement joins TRBV7-9 to TRBJ1-1, with D possibly being TRBD1 (6 bases). Germline V lookup: CDR1 SEHNR, CDR2 FQNEAQ (reference sequence). This CDR3 is 15 amino acids long. Trimming cost V 0 bases and J 1 base, with 9 bases left between them. CDR3 amino acids: CASSLAGAPNTEAFF. The CDR3 DNA reads as TGTGCCAGCAGCTTAGCGGGGGCCCCGAACACTGAAGCTTTCTTT. Combining the CDR3 with reference TRBV7-9 and TRBJ1-1 gives the whole variable domain DTGVSQNPRHKITKRGQNVTFRCDPISEHNRLYWYRQTLGQGPEFLTYFQNEAQLEKSRLLSDRFSAERPKGSFSTLEIQRTEQGDSAMYLCASSLAGAPNTEAFFGQGTRLTVV.

This sequence joins TRBV27 and TRBJ2-5; 7 bases are a match to TRBD1. The CDR3 runs 15 residues. V lost 4 bases and J lost 2; bases outside the gene matches: 7. The germline V gene has CDR1 MNHEY and CDR2 SMNVEV (reference sequence). The CDR3 nucleotides read TGTGCCAGCAGTTCCGGTGACAGGGAACAAGAGACCCAGTACTTC. Its protein is CASSSGDREQETQYF.

A few counts support this clone. The chain is built from TRBV5-3 and TRBJ1-6, with D possibly matching TRBD1 (5 bases). TRBV5-3 is an ORF; its function is uncertain. The CDR3 has 16 amino acids. With 4 bases removed from V and 8 bases from J, the gap between germline ends came to 19 bases. Here the CDR3 DNA reads TGTGCCAGAAGCATCCCCGGCAGGGTTGTATATTCACCCCTCCACTTT. This sequence encodes CARSIPGRVVYSPLHF.